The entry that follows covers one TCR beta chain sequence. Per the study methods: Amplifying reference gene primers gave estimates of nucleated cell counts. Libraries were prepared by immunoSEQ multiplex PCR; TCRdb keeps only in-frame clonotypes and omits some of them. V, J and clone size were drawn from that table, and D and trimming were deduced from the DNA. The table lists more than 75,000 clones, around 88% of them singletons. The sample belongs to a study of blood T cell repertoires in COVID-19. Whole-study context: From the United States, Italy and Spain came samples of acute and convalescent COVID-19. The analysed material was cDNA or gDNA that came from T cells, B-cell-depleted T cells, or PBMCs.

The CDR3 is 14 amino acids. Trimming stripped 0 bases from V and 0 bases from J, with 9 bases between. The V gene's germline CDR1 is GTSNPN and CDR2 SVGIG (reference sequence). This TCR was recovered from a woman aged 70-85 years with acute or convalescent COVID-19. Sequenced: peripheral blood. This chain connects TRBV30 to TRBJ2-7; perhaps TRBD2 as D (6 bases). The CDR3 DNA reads TGTGCCTGGAGTGTTGGGGGGAGCTCCTACGAGCAGTACTTC. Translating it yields CAWSVGGSSYEQYF.